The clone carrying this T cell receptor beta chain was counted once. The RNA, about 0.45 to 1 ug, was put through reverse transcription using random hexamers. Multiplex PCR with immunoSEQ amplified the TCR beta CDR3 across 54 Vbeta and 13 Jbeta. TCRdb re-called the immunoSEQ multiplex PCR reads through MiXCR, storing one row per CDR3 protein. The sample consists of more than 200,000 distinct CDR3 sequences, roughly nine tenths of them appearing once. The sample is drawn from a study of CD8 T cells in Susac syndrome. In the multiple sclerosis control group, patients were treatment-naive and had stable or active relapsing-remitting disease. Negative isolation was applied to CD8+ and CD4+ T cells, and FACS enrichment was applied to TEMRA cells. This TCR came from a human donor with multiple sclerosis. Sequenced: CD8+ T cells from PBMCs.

The CDR3 spells CASSPEGHTDTQYF. The CDR3 DNA reads as TGTGCCAGCAGCCCGGAGGGCCACACAGATACGCAGTATTTT. The chain uses TRBV3-1 and TRBJ2-3, with a weak D call TRBD2 (6 bases). Deletions cut 4 bases from V and 2 bases from J, with 10 bases between. In germline, CDR1 is LGHDT, CDR2 YNNKEL (reference sequence). The CDR3 totals 14 residues.